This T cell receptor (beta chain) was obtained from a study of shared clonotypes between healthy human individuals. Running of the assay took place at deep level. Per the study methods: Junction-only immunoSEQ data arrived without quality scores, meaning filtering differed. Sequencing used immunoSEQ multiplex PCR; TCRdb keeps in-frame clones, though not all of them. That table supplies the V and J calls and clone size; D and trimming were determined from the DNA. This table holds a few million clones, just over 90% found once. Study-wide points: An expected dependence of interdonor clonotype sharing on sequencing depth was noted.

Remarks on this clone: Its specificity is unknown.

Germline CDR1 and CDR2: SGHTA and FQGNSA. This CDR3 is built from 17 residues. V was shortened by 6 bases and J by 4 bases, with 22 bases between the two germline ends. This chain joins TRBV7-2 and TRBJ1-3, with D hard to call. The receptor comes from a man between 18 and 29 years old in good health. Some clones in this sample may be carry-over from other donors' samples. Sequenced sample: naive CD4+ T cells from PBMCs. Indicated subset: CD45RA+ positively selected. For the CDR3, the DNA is TGTGCCAGCAGTCGTTACCCCCAGCTCCCTACGGGAAACACCATATATTTT. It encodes CASSRYPQLPTGNTIYF.